The clone carrying this T cell receptor beta chain was observed once. Between the trimmed V and J ends, which lost 4 bases and 4 bases, there was a span of 17 bases. CDR1 and CDR2 (germline): SGHTS, YDEGEE. The CDR3 extends over 16 amino acids. TCRdb's table, derived via immunoSEQ multiplex PCR, lists solely in-frame clones and lacks some. The sample has hundreds of thousands of clones; over 75% are singletons. This record comes from a study of shared T cell receptors in the human thymus. Separately, the same data were catalogued under a study of human thymus T cells. That study adds: The donors were infants in Finland with congenital heart defects, otherwise immunologically healthy. Thymic resections from corrective heart surgery supplied the tissue. Thymic and blood repertoires seemed to show skewed V and J gene use. As related research reported, thymic repertoires overlapped highly among unrelated individuals.

The chain links TRBV5-8 to TRBJ1-4, with no clear D. This TCR came from a boy in the first two years of life with a congenital heart defect. Sequencing input: thymocytes. Here the CDR3 reads CASSGAAGGINEKLFF. The CDR3 DNA reads as TGTGCCAGCAGCGGAGCTGCTGGCGGTATTAATGAAAAACTGTTTTTT.